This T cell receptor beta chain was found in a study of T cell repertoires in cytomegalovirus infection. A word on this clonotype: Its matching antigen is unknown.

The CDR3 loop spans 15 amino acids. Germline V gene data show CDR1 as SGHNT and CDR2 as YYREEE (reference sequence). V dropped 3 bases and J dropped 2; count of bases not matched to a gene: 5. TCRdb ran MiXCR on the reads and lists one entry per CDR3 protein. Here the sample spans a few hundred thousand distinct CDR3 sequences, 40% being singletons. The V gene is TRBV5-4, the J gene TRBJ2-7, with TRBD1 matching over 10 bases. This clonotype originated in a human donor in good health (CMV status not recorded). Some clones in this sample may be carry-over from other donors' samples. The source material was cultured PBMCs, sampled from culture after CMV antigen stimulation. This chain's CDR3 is CASSSRDRGAYEQYF. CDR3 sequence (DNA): TGTGCCAGCAGCTCCCGGGACAGGGGTGCCTACGAGCAGTACTTC.